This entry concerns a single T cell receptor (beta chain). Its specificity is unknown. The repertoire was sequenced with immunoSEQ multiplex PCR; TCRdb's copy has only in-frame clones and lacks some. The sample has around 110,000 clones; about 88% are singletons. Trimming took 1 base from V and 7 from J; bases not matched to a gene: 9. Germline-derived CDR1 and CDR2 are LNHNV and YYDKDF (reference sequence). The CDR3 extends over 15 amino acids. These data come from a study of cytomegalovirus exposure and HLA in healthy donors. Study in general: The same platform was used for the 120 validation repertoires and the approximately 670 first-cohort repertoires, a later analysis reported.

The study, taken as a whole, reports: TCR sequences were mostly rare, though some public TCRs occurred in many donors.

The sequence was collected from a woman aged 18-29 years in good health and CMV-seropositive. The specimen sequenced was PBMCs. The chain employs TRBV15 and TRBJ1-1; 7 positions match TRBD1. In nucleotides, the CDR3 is TGTGCCACCAGCAGAGTCCCGACAGGGCGATATGAAGCTTTCTTT. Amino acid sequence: CATSRVPTGRYEAFF.